The subject of this entry is one TCR beta chain. The antigen remains undetermined. The data originate from a study of shared clonotypes between healthy human individuals. Authors' processing steps: ImmunoSEQ junction-only sequences lacked quality scores, so their filtering differed. The repertoire was sequenced with immunoSEQ multiplex PCR; TCRdb's copy has only in-frame clones and lacks some. Clonal size and the V and J genes are those of that table, whereas D and trimming came from the DNA. The table includes 640,000 or so clones, about two thirds detected once. Study-level findings and limits: Memory subsets generally showed lower estimated richness than naive subsets. The donor pool, a small one, limited the genetic and exposure-history diversity represented. Shared clonotypes across all four donors exceeded non-shared ones in generation probability.

V was cut by 0 bases and J by 0 bases, with 9 bases left in between. The CDR3 runs to 15 residues. Germline V lookup: CDR1 MNHNY, CDR2 SVGAGI (reference sequence). This TCR was recovered from a woman in her thirties in good health. The sample comprised memory CD4+ T cells sorted from blood. As for subset: CD45RA-negative fraction. The chain is built from TRBV6-6 and TRBJ2-7, with D hard to call. CDR3 amino acids: CASSYSLLGSYEQYF. For the CDR3, the DNA is TGTGCCAGCAGTTACTCCCTCCTAGGCTCCTACGAGCAGTACTTC.